This TCR beta chain was retrieved from a study of blood T cells in healthy people across ages. This clonotype was observed a few times. The antigen remains unidentified. General observations from the study: Age advanced and TCR beta diversity per million T cells fell, roughly linearly. There was a strong correlation between TCR beta diversity and naive T cell percentage.

In germline, CDR1 is SGHAT, CDR2 FQDESV (reference sequence). This CDR3 is built from 24 residues. V lost 5 bases to trimming and J lost 0 bases; unmatched junction nucleotides: 30. Combining a sample-barcoded 5' primer with a J-beta primer mix, a second PCR ran for roughly 7 to 12 cycles. TCRdb used MiXCR to reprocess the 5' RACE reads, holding one entry per CDR3 protein. The sample contains approximately 1.5 million distinct CDR3 sequences, 35% to 45% of which appear only once. The TCR sequence derives from a woman aged 18-35 years in good health. The sample taken for sequencing was blood. V and J are TRBV11-1 and TRBJ2-1; 8 bases agree with TRBD2. Here the CDR3 reads CASSPSWFGGGLSGTHNSYNEQFF. DNA of the CDR3: TGTGCCAGCAGCCCTTCCTGGTTTGGGGGGGGCCTTAGCGGGACACACAACTCCTACAATGAGCAGTTCTTC.